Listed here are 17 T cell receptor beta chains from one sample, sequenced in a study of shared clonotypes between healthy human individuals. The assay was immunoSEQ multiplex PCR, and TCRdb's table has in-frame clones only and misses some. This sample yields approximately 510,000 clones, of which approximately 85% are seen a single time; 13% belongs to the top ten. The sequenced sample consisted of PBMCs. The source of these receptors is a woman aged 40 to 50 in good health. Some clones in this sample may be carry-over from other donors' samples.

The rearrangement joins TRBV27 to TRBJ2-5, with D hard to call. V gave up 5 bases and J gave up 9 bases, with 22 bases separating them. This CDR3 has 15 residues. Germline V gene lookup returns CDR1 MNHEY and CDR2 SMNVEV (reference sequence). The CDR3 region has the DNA TGTGCCAGCAGTCATGACACTGCCGTTTTTGAGCCCCAGTACTTC. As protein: CASSHDTAVFEPQYF.

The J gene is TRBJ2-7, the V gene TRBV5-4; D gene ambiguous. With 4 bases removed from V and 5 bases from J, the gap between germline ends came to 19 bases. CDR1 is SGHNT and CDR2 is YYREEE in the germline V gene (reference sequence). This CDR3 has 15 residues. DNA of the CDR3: TGTGCCAGCAGCCCATCCCTCATGGCATACGACGAGCAGTACTTC. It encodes CASSPSLMAYDEQYF.

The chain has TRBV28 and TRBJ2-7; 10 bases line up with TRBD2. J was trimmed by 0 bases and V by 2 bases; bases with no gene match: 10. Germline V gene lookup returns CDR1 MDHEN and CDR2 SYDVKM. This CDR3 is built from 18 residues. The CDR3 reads CASSLRTSGTLSSYEQYF. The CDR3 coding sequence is TGTGCCAGCAGTTTACGGACTAGCGGCACCTTAAGCTCCTACGAGCAGTACTTC.

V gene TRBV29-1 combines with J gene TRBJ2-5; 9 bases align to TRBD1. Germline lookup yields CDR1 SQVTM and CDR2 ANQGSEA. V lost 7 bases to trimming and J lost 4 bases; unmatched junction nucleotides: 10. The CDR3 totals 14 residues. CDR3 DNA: TGCAGCGCCCAGGGACAGGGCCGGCGAGAGACCCAGTACTTC. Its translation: CSAQGQGRRETQYF.

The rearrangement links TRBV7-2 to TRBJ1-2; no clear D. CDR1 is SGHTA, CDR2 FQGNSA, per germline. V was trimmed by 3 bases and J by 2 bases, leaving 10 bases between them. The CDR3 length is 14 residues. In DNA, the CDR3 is TGTGCCAGCAGCTTGGGCAGCCGGAACTATGGCTACACCTTC. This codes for CASSLGSRNYGYTF.

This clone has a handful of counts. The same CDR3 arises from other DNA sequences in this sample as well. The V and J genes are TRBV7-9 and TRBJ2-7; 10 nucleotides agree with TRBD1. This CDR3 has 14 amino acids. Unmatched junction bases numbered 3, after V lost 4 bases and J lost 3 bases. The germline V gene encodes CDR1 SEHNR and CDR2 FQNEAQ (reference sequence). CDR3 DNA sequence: TGTGCCAGCAGCTCTCGGACAGGGGGCTACGAGCAGTACTTC. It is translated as CASSSRTGGYEQYF.

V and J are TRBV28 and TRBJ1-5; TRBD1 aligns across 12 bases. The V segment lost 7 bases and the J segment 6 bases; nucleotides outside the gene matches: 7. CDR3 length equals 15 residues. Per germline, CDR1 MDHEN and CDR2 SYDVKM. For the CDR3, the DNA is TGTGCCAGCAACCTTTGGGGACAGGGGGCTCAGCCCCAGCATTTT. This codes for CASNLWGQGAQPQHF.

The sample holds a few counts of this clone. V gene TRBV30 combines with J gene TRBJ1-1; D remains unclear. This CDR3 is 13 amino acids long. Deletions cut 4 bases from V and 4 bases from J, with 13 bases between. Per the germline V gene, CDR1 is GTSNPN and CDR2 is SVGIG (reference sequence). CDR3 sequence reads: CAWTRTQGTEAFF. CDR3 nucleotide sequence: TGTGCCTGGACCAGAACTCAAGGCACTGAAGCTTTCTTT.

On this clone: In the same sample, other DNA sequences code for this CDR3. Written as DNA, the CDR3 is TGCGCCAGCAGCCCCGGACCGAACACTGAAGCTTTCTTT. Amino acids: CASSPGPNTEAFF. This chain connects TRBV5-1 to TRBJ1-1; D gene unclear. The CDR3 runs to 13 residues. With 4 bases removed from V and 1 base from J, the gap between germline ends came to 8 bases. Germline CDR1 is SGHRS and CDR2 is YFSETQ.

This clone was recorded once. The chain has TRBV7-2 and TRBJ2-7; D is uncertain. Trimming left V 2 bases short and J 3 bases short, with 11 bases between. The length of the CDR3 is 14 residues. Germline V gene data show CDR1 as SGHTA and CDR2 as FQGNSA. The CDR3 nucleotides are TGTGCCAGCAGCTTACGGGCAGCGAACTACGAGCAGTACTTC. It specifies CASSLRAANYEQYF.

The CDR3, as DNA: TGTGCCAGCAGCCCGGGACTAGCGGTTAACAATGAGCAGTTCTTC. This gives the protein CASSPGLAVNNEQFF. The rearrangement joins TRBV7-3 to TRBJ2-1, with 11 bases identical to TRBD2. The germline CDR1 and CDR2 sequences are SGHTA and FQGTGA. This CDR3 region has 15 residues. The V and J ends lost 5 bases and 5 bases, in that order; junction bases with no gene match: 5.

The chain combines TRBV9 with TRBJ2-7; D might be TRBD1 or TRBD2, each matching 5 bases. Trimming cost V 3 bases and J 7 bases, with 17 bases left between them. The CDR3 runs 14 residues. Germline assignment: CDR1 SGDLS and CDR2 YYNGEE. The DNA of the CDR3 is TGTGCCAGCAGCGCACAACCCCGGGACGCTGAGCAGTACTTC. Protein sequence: CASSAQPRDAEQYF.

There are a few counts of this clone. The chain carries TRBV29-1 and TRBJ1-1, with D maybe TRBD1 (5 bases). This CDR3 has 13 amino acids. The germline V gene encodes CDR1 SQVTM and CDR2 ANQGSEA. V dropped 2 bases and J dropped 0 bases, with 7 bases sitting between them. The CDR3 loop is CSVESGMNTEAFF. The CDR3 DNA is TGCAGCGTTGAATCAGGGATGAACACTGAAGCTTTCTTT.

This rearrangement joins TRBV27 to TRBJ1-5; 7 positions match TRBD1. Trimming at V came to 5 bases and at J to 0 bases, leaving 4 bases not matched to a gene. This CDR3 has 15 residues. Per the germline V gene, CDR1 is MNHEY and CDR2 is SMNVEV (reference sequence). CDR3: CASSPGTVSNQPQHF. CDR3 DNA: TGTGCCAGCAGTCCGGGGACAGTTAGCAATCAGCCCCAGCATTTT.

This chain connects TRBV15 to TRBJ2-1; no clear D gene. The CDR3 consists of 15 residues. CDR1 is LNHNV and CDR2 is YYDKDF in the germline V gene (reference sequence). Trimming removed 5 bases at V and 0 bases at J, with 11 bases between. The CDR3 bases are TGTGCCACCAGCTTCCGTGGGGTCTCCTACAATGAGCAGTTCTTC. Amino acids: CATSFRGVSYNEQFF.

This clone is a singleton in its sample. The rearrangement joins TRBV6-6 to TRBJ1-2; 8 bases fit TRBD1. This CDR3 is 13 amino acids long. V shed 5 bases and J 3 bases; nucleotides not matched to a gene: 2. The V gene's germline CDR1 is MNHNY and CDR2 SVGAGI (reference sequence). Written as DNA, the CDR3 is TGTGCCAGCAGTCAGACAGGGGACTATGGCTACACCTTC. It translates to CASSQTGDYGYTF.

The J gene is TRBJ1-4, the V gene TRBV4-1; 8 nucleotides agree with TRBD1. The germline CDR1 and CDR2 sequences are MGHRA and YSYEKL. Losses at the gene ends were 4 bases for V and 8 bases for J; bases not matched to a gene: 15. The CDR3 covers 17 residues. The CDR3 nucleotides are TGCGCCAGCAGCCGGGCGGGGGCAGGGGGCGCGTCGGAAAAACTGTTTTTT. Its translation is CASSRAGAGGASEKLFF.